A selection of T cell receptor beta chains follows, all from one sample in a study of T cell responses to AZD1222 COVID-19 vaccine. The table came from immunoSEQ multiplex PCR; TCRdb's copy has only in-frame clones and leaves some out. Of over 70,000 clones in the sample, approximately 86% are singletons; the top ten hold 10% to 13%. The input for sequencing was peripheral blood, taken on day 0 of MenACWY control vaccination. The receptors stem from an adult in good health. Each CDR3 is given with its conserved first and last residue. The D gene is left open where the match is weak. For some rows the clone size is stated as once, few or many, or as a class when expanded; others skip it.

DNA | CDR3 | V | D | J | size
TGTGCCAGCAGCGTACGCGGGGGGGCCTATGGTGAGCAGTTCTTC | CASSVRGGAYGEQFF | TRBV9 | TRBD2 | TRBJ2-1 | few
TGTGCCAGCTCACCGATTACCGGGACAGGGGGGAATTCACCCCTCCACTTT | CASSPITGTGGNSPLHF | TRBV18 | TRBD1 | TRBJ1-6 | .
TGTGCCAGTAGTATGGGCGGGAATAGCAATCAGCCCCAGCATTTT | CASSMGGNSNQPQHF | TRBV19 | . | TRBJ1-5 | .
TGTGCCAGCAGCTTCCGGACGGGGACCATGTTGGCTGAAGCTTTCTTT | CASSFRTGTMLAEAFF | TRBV7-2 | . | TRBJ1-1 | .
TGCGCCAGCAGCGGGGACGGACAGTACTCTGGAAACACCATATATTTT | CASSGDGQYSGNTIYF | TRBV5-1 | . | TRBJ1-3 | .
TGTGCCAGCAGCCGAAGGGCAGGGATGGACACTGAAGCTTTCTTT | CASSRRAGMDTEAFF | TRBV6-5 | . | TRBJ1-1 | .
TGTGCCAGCAGTGCACACAGGAGCTCCTATAATTCACCCCTCCACTTT | CASSAHRSSYNSPLHF | TRBV28 | . | TRBJ1-6 | .
TGTGCCAGCAGCCTAACAGGGTTATCGGGCGGCTACACCTTC | CASSLTGLSGGYTF | TRBV9 | . | TRBJ1-2 | .
TGTGCCAGCAGCTTATCCCGGGACAGTAATGGCTACACCTTC | CASSLSRDSNGYTF | TRBV7-2 | TRBD1 | TRBJ1-2 | .
TGTGCCAGCAGCTTAGGCAGGGGCTCCTACAATGAGCAGTTCTTC | CASSLGRGSYNEQFF | TRBV7-2 | . | TRBJ2-1 | .
TGTGCCAGCAGCCTGGGACTTTCAAACACCGGGGAGCTGTTTTTT | CASSLGLSNTGELFF | TRBV3-1/TRBV3-2 | . | TRBJ2-2 | .
TGTGCCAGCGGACAGGCGAGTAACTATGGCTACACCTTC | CASGQASNYGYTF | TRBV6-5 | TRBD1 | TRBJ1-2 | .
TGTGCCAGTAGTTCGGGTCCGGGGACTAATGAAAAACTGTTTTTT | CASSSGPGTNEKLFF | TRBV19 | . | TRBJ1-4 | .
TGTGCCACCAGCAGAGACCCCGGTGCGGGGGTTAATGAAAAACTGTTTTTT | CATSRDPGAGVNEKLFF | TRBV15 | . | TRBJ1-4 | once
TGTGCCACCAGCAGGGGAAACACCGGGGAGCTGTTTTTT | CATSRGNTGELFF | TRBV24-1 | . | TRBJ2-2 | .
TGTGCCAGCAGCTTGGGACTAGCGGGGGGAACGAACACCGGGGAGCTGTTTTTT | CASSLGLAGGTNTGELFF | TRBV5-4 | TRBD2 | TRBJ2-2 | .
TGTGCCAGCAGTCTTTCAACGGAGGATCAGCCCCAGCATTTT | CASSLSTEDQPQHF | TRBV28 | . | TRBJ1-5 | .
TGTGCCAGCACCAAGGGACAGCAGTTTGAAGCTTTCTTT | CASTKGQQFEAFF | TRBV7-9 | TRBD1 | TRBJ1-1 | .
TGTGCCCGGAGGAGAGTCGGTAACGGCTACACCTTC | CARRRVGNGYTF | TRBV30 | . | TRBJ1-2 | .
TGTGCCAGCAGCTTAGAATTTCAGGGAAATGAGCAGTTCTTC | CASSLEFQGNEQFF | TRBV7-6 | . | TRBJ2-1 | .
TGTGCCAGCAATGGGGGCACTGAAGCTTTCTTT | CASNGGTEAFF | TRBV6-5 | . | TRBJ1-1 | .
TGTGCCGGGGGTACTAGCGGGGGATTTACAGATACGCAGTATTTT | CAGGTSGGFTDTQYF | TRBV30 | TRBD2 | TRBJ2-3 | .
TGTGCCAGCAGAGGATGGGACAGCGGATATAGCAATCAGCCCCAGCATTTT | CASRGWDSGYSNQPQHF | TRBV2 | TRBD1 | TRBJ1-5 | .
TGTGCCAGCAGTGAACCAAGGGGCGAGGCACTGTTTTTT | CASSEPRGEALFF | TRBV6-1 | . | TRBJ1-4 | few
TGTGCCAGCAGCCAAGATGGGACGGGGGCCCTATCCGAGCAGTACTTC | CASSQDGTGALSEQYF | TRBV4-2 | . | TRBJ2-7 | .
TGTGCCATCAGGGGGCGCGAGGCCGGGGAGCTGTTTTTT | CAIRGREAGELFF | TRBV10-3 | . | TRBJ2-2 | .
TGCGCCAGCAGTCTCGAAAGAGCGGGGATCACAGATACGCAGTATTTT | CASSLERAGITDTQYF | TRBV5-1 | TRBD2 | TRBJ2-3 | .
TGTGCCAGCAGCTTAGCGGGAGAGGGGGCGACAGCTTTCTTT | CASSLAGEGATAFF | TRBV7-9 | TRBD1 | TRBJ1-1 | .
TGTGCCATCAGTGAGACTCGACACGACACTGAAGCTTTCTTT | CAISETRHDTEAFF | TRBV10-3 | . | TRBJ1-1 | .
TGTGCCAGCAGTTACTCTAGGGAGACTGAAGCTTTCTTT | CASSYSRETEAFF | TRBV6-2/TRBV6-3 | . | TRBJ1-1 | .
TGTGCCAGCAGCTTAAGTACAGGTGGGGATACGCAGTATTTT | CASSLSTGGDTQYF | TRBV7-3 | . | TRBJ2-3 | .
TGCGCCAGCAGGGACGGACGGGGTACCTCCTATAATTCACCCCTCCACTTT | CASRDGRGTSYNSPLHF | TRBV5-1 | . | TRBJ1-6 | .
TGCGCCAGCAGTCCCACAGGGGATCGGGATCAGCCCCAGCATTTT | CASSPTGDRDQPQHF | TRBV5-1 | TRBD1 | TRBJ1-5 | .
TGTGCCAGCAGCGTAGTTAGGAACACTGAAGCTTTCTTT | CASSVVRNTEAFF | TRBV9 | . | TRBJ1-1 | .
TGTGCCAGCAGCCCAGGACAGGGAGGGGGTTATAATTCACCCCTCCACTTT | CASSPGQGGGYNSPLHF | TRBV7-2 | TRBD1 | TRBJ1-6 | medium-sized